This entry lists 20 T cell receptor beta chains sequenced from one sample in a study of CD8+CD57+ T cells in acquired aplastic anemia. The study profiled TCR beta VDJ and CDR3 using genomic DNA as template. TCRdb re-called the reads with MiXCR, one entry per CDR3 protein. The data hold some 190,000 distinct CDR3 sequences, with around 45% observed a single time. What was sequenced was sorted CD4+, CD8+, or CD8+CD57+ T cells (not recorded which) from PBMCs. The source of these receptors is a human donor in good health.

The chain uses TRBV5-6 and TRBJ2-5; 11 bases map to TRBD2. The trim removed 0 bases at V and 5 bases at J, leaving 12 bases unmatched. The CDR3 contains 18 residues. Germline V gene lookup returns CDR1 SGHDT and CDR2 YYEEEE. CDR3 sequence (DNA): TGTGCCAGCAGCTTGGCCGGACTAGCGGGTAGCGTAGGGGAGACCCAGTACTTC. Encoded protein: CASSLAGLAGSVGETQYF.

The chain recombines TRBV7-9 with TRBJ1-2; TRBD1 is a possible D gene (5 bases). V was pared by 8 bases and J by 8 bases, with 15 bases between. CDR1 and CDR2 from the germline V gene are SEHNR and FQNEAQ (reference sequence). The CDR3 contains 12 residues. CDR3 residues: CASSREGRGYTF. DNA for the CDR3: TGTGCCAGCTCCCGAGAGGGACGAGGCTACACCTTC.

This clonotype has at least ten counts. This sequence joins TRBV12-3 or TRBV12-4 and TRBJ2-2, with 7 positions matching TRBD1. CDR3 length: 15 residues. V gave up 3 bases and J gave up 4 bases; unmatched junction bases: 5. The CDR3 DNA is TGTGCCAGCAGTTTCATAGGGACAGCCACCGGGGAGCTGTTTTTT. As protein: CASSFIGTATGELFF.

The rearrangement uses TRBV12-3 or TRBV12-4 and TRBJ1-5; D may be TRBD1 (5 bases). V shed 7 bases and J shed 5 bases, with 15 bases lying between them. This CDR3 contains 14 residues. The CDR3, as DNA: TGTGCCAGCACCAATTGGGGGTTCGATCAGCCCCAGCATTTT. Its translation is CASTNWGFDQPQHF.

The chain couples TRBV10-3 to TRBJ2-7, with 11 nucleotides matching TRBD2. V was pared by 4 bases and J by 3 bases, with 2 bases of the junction left unmatched. In germline, CDR1 is ENHRY, CDR2 SYGVKD. The CDR3 covers 14 residues. The CDR3 DNA reads TGTGCCATCAGTGGGGGGACTAGCGGCTACGAGCAGTACTTC. This codes for CAISGGTSGYEQYF.

In its sample, this clonotype was seen many times. The genes are TRBV19 and TRBJ2-1; D is uncertain. The germline gives CDR1 LNHDA, CDR2 SQIVND (reference sequence). The CDR3 extends over 14 amino acids. Trimming left V 9 bases short and J 7 bases short, with 19 bases between. The DNA of the CDR3 is TGTGCCAGCCATGAGCTCTCCCGGCGGAATGAGCAGTTCTTC. This translates into CASHELSRRNEQFF.

The table lists this clonotype with a few counts. This clone may be a read error of a much larger clone one base away. The missing conserved phenylalanine or tryptophan at the end of this CDR3 makes a read error likely. The chain uses TRBV25-1 and TRBJ2-1; D not certain. Trimming removed 4 bases at V and 12 bases at J, with 10 bases between. The length of the CDR3 is 11 residues. Germline CDR1 MGHDK, CDR2 SYGVNS. The CDR3 nucleotides are TGTGCCAGCAGTGTAGACCTTGGGCAGTTCCTC. Translating gives CASSVDLGQFL.

J is TRBJ2-7 and V is TRBV20-1; 13 bases agree with TRBD2. This CDR3 has 15 amino acids. Trimming took 6 bases from V and 7 from J; bases not matched to a gene: 12. The germline V gene encodes CDR1 DFQATT and CDR2 SNEGSKA (reference sequence). The DNA of the CDR3 is TGCAGTGCGCGTGGACTAGCGGGAGAGTCCGGGGAGCAGTACTTC. Its translation: CSARGLAGESGEQYF.

The chain couples TRBV15 to TRBJ2-7; 8 positions match TRBD1. After removal of 3 bases from V and 5 bases from J, the junction contained 6 bases not matched to a gene. The CDR3 runs to 14 residues. The germline CDR1 and CDR2 sequences are LNHNV and YYDKDF (reference sequence). The CDR3 region has the DNA TGTGCCACCAGCAGGGACAGGGTGATGAACGAGCAGTACTTC. Translated: CATSRDRVMNEQYF.

This clonotype was recorded at least ten times. CDR3 bases: TGCGCCAGCAGCTGGGGGACGGCGAACACTGAAGCTTTCTTT. Its translation is CASSWGTANTEAFF. The chain combines TRBV5-1 with TRBJ1-1, with D perhaps matching TRBD1 (5 bases). CDR3 size: 14 residues. Germline lookup yields CDR1 SGHRS and CDR2 YFSETQ. Trimming left V 3 bases short and J 1 base short, with 10 bases between.

This chain uses TRBV4-1 with TRBJ1-1; possible D gene TRBD1, 5 bases. Looked up from germline, CDR1 is MGHRA and CDR2 is YSYEKL. This CDR3 has 12 residues. V was shortened by 1 base and J by 7 bases, with 7 bases between the two germline ends. CDR3: CASSQGGGEAFF. CDR3 DNA: TGCGCCAGCAGCCAAGGTGGGGGTGAAGCTTTCTTT.

Comments on this clonotype: One junction end disagrees with the germline gene, perhaps due to a read error. The chain is built from TRBV15 and TRBJ2-3, with a tentative D call TRBD1 (5 bases). The CDR3 consists of 15 residues. Germline values: CDR1 LNHNV, CDR2 YYDKDF (reference sequence). The CDR3 region is CATSRESRQTDTRYF. CDR3 DNA: TGTGCCACCAGCAGAGAGTCTCGGCAGACAGATACGCGGTATTTT.

This clonotype was detected ten times or more. The chain is built from TRBV7-9 and TRBJ1-1; D gene ambiguous. The germline V gene encodes CDR1 SEHNR and CDR2 FQNEAQ (reference sequence). The CDR3 is 13 amino acids. The V end lost 5 bases, the J end lost 1 base, and 8 bases lay between the germline ends. The CDR3 DNA reads TGTGCCAGCAGCGTTACACAGAACACTGAAGCTTTCTTT. Translating it yields CASSVTQNTEAFF.

This clonotype showed up just once. The V gene is TRBV5-4, the J gene TRBJ2-1, with TRBD2 as a possible D gene (5 bases). The CDR3 totals 16 residues. V was pared by 0 bases and J by 2 bases, with 12 bases between. Germline V gene lookup returns CDR1 SGHNT and CDR2 YYREEE (reference sequence). CDR3 DNA sequence: TGTGCCAGCAGCTTGGCCGGACTGTCGACCTACAATGAGCAGTTCTTC. Residues: CASSLAGLSTYNEQFF.

This rearrangement joins TRBV7-9 to TRBJ1-2; D uncertain. The CDR3 extends over 14 amino acids. V lost 7 bases and J lost 5, with 17 bases in between. Germline CDR1 and CDR2: SEHNR and FQNEAQ (reference sequence). CDR3 DNA: TGTGCCAGCATCTCCGCCGTTTCGAGTTATGGCTACACCTTC. It specifies CASISAVSSYGYTF. Supplemented by reference TRBV7-9 and TRBJ1-2, the full variable domain reads DTGVSQNPRHKITKRGQNVTFRCDPISEHNRLYWYRQTLGQGPEFLTYFQNEAQLEKSRLLSDRFSAERPKGSFSTLEIQRTEQGDSAMYLCASISAVSSYGYTFGSGTRLTVV.

This clonotype appeared many times. The J gene is TRBJ1-4, the V gene TRBV7-2; no definite D call. The V end was cut by 10 bases, the J end by 0 bases, with 12 bases between. Looked up from germline, CDR1 is SGHTA and CDR2 is FQGNSA. The CDR3 is 14 residues long. The CDR3 region is CATGSRATNEKLFF. The DNA for the CDR3 is TGTGCCACCGGGAGCCGAGCAACTAATGAAAAACTGTTTTTT. Full variable domain (outside the CDR3, taken from reference TRBV7-2 and TRBJ1-4): GAGVSQSPSNKVTEKGKDVELRCDPISGHTALYWYRQSLGQGLEFLIYFQGNSAPDKSGLPSDRFSAERTGGSVSTLTIQRTQQEDSAVYLCATGSRATNEKLFFGSGTQLSVL.

The rearrangement uses TRBV29-1 and TRBJ2-5, with D possibly matching TRBD2 (6 bases). With 8 bases removed from V and 1 base from J, the gap between germline ends came to 14 bases. This CDR3 region has 13 residues. The germline V gene encodes CDR1 SQVTM and CDR2 ANQGSEA. The CDR3 region is CSSKAGPQETQYF. Written as DNA, the CDR3 is TGCAGCAGTAAGGCGGGGCCCCAAGAGACCCAGTACTTC.

This clonotype is a singleton in its sample. The chain combines TRBV24-1 with TRBJ1-2; perhaps TRBD1 as D (5 bases). Germline V gene lookup returns CDR1 KGHDR and CDR2 SFDVKD. The CDR3 has 12 residues. Trimming shortened V by 0 bases and J by 8 bases, and 6 bases separated the two germline ends. The CDR3 region is CATSDLWGGYTF. The CDR3, as DNA: TGTGCCACCAGTGATTTGTGGGGCGGCTACACCTTC.

The rearrangement links TRBV19 to TRBJ1-1; TRBD1 matches 10 bases. V lost 6 bases and J lost 1; bases outside the gene matches: 5. CDR3 length equals 15 residues. Germline V gene lookup returns CDR1 LNHDA and CDR2 SQIVND (reference sequence). The CDR3 DNA follows: TGTGCCAGTAGCACCTGGACAGGGGGGAACACTGAAGCTTTCTTT. Amino acid sequence: CASSTWTGGNTEAFF.

This clonotype was recorded many times. CDR3 residues: CASSLGDRGIGLYGYTF. CDR3 nucleotides: TGCGCCAGCAGCTTGGGGGACAGGGGGATCGGTCTTTATGGCTACACCTTC. This chain joins TRBV5-1 and TRBJ1-2; TRBD1 aligns across 11 bases. Germline V gene data show CDR1 as SGHRS and CDR2 as YFSETQ. There are 17 residues in the CDR3. After removal of 0 bases from V and 5 bases from J, the junction contained 9 bases not matched to a gene.